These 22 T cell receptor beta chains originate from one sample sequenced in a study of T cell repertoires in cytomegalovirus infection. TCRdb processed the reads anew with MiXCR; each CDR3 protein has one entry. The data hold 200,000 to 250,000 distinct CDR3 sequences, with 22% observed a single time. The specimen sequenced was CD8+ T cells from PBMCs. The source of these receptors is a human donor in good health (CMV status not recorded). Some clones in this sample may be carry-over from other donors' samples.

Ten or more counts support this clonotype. The DNA of the CDR3 is TGTGCCAGCAGCTCCGACAGGGGGCCTTCCTACGAGCAGTACTTC. This codes for CASSSDRGPSYEQYF. The V and J genes are TRBV7-9 and TRBJ2-7; 10 bases align to TRBD1. This CDR3 contains 15 residues. CDR1 and CDR2 (germline): SEHNR, FQNEAQ (reference sequence). The V and J ends lost 4 bases and 1 base, in that order; junction bases with no gene match: 4.

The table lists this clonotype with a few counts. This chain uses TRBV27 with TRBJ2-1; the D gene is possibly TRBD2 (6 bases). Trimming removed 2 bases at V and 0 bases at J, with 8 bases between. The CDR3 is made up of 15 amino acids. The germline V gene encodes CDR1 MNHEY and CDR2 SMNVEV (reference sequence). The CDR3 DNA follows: TGTGCCAGCAGTTTAAACGGGGGCTCCTACAATGAGCAGTTCTTC. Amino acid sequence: CASSLNGGSYNEQFF.

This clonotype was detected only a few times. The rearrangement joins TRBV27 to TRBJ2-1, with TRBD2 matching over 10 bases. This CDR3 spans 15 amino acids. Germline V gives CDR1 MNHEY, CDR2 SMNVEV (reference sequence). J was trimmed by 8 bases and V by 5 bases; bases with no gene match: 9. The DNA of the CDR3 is TGTGCCAGCAGTACGAAGCGGGGGGGAGGGGATGAGCAGTTCTTC. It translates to CASSTKRGGGDEQFF.

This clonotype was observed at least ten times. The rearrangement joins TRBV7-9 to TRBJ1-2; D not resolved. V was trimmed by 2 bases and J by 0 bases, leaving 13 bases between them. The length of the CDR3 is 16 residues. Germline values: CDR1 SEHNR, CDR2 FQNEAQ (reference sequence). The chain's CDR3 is CASSLPGPTPNYGYTF. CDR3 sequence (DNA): TGTGCCAGCAGCTTACCCGGACCAACCCCTAACTATGGCTACACCTTC. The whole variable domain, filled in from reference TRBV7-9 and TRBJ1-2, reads DTGVSQNPRHKITKRGQNVTFRCDPISEHNRLYWYRQTLGQGPEFLTYFQNEAQLEKSRLLSDRFSAERPKGSFSTLEIQRTEQGDSAMYLCASSLPGPTPNYGYTFGSGTRLTVV.

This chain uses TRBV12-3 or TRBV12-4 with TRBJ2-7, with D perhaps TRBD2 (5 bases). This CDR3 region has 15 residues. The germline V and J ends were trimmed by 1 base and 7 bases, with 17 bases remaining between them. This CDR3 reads CASSLGVTFGSEQYF. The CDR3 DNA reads TGTGCCAGCAGTTTAGGGGTGACGTTTGGGAGTGAGCAGTACTTC.

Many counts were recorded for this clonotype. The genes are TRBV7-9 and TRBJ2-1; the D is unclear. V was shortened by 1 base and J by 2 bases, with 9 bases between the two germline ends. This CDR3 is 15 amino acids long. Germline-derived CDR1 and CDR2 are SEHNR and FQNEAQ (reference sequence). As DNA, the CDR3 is TGTGCCAGCAGCTTAGTAGGTGGAGCCTACAATGAGCAGTTCTTC. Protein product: CASSLVGGAYNEQFF.

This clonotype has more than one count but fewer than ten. CDR3 residues: CASSQETGFGYTF. The CDR3 region has the DNA TGTGCCAGCAGCCAAGAAACAGGCTTTGGCTACACCTTC. The V call is TRBV14, the J call TRBJ1-2; D might be TRBD1 (5 bases). The germline CDR1 and CDR2 sequences are SGHDN and FVKESK. V lost 0 bases and J lost 7, with 9 bases in between. The CDR3 is 13 residues long.

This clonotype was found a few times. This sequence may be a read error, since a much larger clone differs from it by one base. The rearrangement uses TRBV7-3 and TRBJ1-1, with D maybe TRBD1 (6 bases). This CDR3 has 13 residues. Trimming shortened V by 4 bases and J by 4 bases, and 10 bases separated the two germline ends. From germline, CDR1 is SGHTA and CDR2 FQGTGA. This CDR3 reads CASSSGVGTEAFF. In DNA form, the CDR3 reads TGTGCCAGCAGCTCAGGGGTGGGCACTGAAGCTTTCTTT. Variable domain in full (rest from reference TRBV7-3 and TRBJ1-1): GAGVSQTPSNKVTEKGKYVELRCDPISGHTALYWYRQSLGQGPEFLIYFQGTGAADDSGLPNDRFFAVRPEGSVSTLKIQRTERGDSAVYLCASSSGVGTEAFFGQGTRLTVV.

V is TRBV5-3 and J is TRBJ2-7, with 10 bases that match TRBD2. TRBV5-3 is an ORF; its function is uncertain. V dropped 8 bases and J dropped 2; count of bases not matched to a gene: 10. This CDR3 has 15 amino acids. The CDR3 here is CASSPSGGPPYEQYF. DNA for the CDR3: TGTGCCAGCAGCCCTAGCGGGGGACCTCCCTACGAGCAGTACTTC.

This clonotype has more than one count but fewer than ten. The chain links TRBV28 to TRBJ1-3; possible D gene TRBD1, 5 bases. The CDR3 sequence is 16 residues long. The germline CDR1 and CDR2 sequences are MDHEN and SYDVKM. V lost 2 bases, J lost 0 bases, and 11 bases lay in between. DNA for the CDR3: TGTGCCAGCAGTTTAATAACGGGGGGCTCTGGAAACACCATATATTTT. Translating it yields CASSLITGGSGNTIYF.

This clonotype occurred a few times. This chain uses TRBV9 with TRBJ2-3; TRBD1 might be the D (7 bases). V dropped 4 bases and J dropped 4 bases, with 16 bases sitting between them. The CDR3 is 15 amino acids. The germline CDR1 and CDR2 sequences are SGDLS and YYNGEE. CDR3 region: CASSSSGGGPDTQYF. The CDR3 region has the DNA TGTGCCAGCAGCTCCTCAGGAGGGGGCCCAGATACGCAGTATTTT.

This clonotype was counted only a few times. CDR3 nucleotides: TGTGCCAGCAGCTGGACAATAGCGGGGGGGCCAATCACCTACAATGAGCAGTTCTTC. Translation: CASSWTIAGGPITYNEQFF. The V and J genes are TRBV7-9 and TRBJ2-1; TRBD2 aligns across 11 bases. Germline CDR1 reads SEHNR; CDR2 reads FQNEAQ (reference sequence). CDR3 length equals 19 residues. Germline trimming cut 4 bases from V and 2 bases from J; bases unmatched to any gene: 13.

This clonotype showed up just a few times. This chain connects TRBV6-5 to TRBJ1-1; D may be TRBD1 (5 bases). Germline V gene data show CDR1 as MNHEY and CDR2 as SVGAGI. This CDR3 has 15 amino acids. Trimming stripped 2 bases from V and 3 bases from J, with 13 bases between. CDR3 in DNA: TGTGCCAGCAGTTACCGGGGGAGGGTGGACACTGAAGCTTTCTTT. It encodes CASSYRGRVDTEAFF.

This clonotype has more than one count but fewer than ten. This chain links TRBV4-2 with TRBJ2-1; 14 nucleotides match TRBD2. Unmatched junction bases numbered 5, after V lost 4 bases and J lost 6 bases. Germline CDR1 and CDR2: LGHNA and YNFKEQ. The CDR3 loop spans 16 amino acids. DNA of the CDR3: TGTGCCAGCAGCCCCCGACTAGCGGGGGGGAGCAATGAGCAGTTCTTC. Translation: CASSPRLAGGSNEQFF.

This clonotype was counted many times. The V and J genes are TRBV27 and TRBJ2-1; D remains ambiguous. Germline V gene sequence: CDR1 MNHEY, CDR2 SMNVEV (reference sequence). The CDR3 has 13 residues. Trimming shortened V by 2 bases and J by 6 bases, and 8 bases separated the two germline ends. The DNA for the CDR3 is TGTGCCAGCAGTTTAACGTTCGGCAATGAGCAGTTCTTC. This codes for CASSLTFGNEQFF.

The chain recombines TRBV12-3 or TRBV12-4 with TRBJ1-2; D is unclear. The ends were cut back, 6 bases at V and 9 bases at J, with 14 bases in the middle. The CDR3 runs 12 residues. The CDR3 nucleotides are TGTGCCAGCAGCCCCGATGGAGGGAGCTACACCTTC. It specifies CASSPDGGSYTF.

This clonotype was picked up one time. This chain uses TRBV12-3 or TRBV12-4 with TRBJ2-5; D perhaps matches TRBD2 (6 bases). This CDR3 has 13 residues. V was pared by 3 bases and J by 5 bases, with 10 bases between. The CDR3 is CASSFTGVETQYF. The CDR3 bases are TGTGCCAGCAGTTTTACGGGGGTTGAGACCCAGTACTTC.

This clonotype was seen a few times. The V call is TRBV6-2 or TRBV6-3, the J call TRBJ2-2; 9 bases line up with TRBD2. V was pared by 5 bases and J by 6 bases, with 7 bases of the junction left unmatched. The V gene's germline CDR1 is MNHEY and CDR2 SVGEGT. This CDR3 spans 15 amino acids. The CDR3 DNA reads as TGTGCCAGCAGTACCCGAGCGGGGGGTGCCGGGGAGCTGTTTTTT. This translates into CASSTRAGGAGELFF.

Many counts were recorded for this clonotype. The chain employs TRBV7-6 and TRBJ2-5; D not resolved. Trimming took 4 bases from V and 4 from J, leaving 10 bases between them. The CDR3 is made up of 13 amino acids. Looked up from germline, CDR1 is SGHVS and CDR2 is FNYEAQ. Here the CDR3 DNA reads TGTGCCAGCAGCTCCGAGTGGGGAGAGACCCAGTACTTC. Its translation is CASSSEWGETQYF.

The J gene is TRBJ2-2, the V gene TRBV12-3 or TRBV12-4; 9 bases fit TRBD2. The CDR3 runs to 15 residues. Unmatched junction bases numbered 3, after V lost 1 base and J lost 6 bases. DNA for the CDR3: TGTGCCAGCAGTTTAGGGAGCGGGGGGTCCGGGGAGCTGTTTTTT. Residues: CASSLGSGGSGELFF.

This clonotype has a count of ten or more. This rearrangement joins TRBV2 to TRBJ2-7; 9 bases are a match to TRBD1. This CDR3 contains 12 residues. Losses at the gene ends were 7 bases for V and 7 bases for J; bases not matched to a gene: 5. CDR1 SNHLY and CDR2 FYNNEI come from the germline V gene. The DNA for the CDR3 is TGTGCCAGCACGGACAGGGGAATGGAGCAGTACTTC. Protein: CASTDRGMEQYF.

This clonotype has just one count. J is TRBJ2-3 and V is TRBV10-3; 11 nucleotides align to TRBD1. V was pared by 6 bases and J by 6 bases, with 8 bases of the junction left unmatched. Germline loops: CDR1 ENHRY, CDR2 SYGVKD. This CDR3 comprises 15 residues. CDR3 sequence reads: CAISAGTGGSDTQYF. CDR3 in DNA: TGTGCCATCAGCGCTGGGACAGGGGGGTCGGATACGCAGTATTTT.